This T cell receptor (beta chain) was sequenced for a study of T cell responses to AZD1222 COVID-19 vaccine. Sequencing was performed with immunoSEQ multiplex PCR; in TCRdb, only in-frame clones are kept and a portion is missing. The data show approximately 190,000 clones, over 80% seen once. This CDR3 region has 12 residues. V lost 3 bases to trimming and J lost 3 bases; unmatched junction nucleotides: 2. In germline, CDR1 is DFQATT, CDR2 SNEGSKA (reference sequence). The material sequenced was peripheral blood, taken on day 0 of MenACWY control vaccination. The sequence derives from an adult in good health. The rearrangement uses TRBV20-1 and TRBJ2-7; TRBD2 matches at 7 bases. This chain's CDR3 is CSASGGSYEQYF. The CDR3 DNA follows: TGCAGTGCTAGTGGCGGGAGCTACGAGCAGTACTTC.